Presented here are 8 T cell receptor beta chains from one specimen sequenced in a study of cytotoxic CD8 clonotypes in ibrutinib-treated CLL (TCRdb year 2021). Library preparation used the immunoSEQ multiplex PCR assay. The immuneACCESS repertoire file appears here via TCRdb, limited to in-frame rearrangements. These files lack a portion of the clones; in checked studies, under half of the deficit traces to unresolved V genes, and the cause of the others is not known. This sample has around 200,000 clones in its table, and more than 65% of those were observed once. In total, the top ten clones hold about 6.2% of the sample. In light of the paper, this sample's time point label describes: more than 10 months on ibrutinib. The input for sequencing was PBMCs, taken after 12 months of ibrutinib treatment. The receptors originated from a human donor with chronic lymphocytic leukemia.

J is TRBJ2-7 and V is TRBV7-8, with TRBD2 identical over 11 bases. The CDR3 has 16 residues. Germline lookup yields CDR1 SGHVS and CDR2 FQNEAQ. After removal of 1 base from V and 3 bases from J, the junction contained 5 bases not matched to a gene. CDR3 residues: CASSLGGLAVNYEQYF. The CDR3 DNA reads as TGTGCCAGCAGCTTAGGGGGACTAGCGGTGAACTACGAGCAGTACTTC.

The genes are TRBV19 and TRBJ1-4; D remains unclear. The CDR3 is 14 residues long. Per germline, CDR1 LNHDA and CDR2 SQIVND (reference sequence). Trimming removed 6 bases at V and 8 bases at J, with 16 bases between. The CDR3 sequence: CASRTWMDEEKLFF. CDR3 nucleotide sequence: TGTGCCAGTAGAACCTGGATGGACGAAGAAAAACTGTTTTTT.

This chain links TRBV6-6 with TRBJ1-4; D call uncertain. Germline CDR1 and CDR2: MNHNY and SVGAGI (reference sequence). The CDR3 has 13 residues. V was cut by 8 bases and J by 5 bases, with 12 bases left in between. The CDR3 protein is CASVGGQNEKLFF. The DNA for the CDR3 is TGTGCCAGCGTTGGAGGTCAAAATGAAAAACTGTTTTTT.

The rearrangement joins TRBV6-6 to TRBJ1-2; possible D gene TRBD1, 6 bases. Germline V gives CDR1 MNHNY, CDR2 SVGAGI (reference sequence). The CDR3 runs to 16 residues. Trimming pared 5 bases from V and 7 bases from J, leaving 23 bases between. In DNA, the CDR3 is TGTGCCAGCAGTAGACAGGACTCTATATCCGGGCGTGGCTACACCTTC. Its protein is CASSRQDSISGRGYTF.

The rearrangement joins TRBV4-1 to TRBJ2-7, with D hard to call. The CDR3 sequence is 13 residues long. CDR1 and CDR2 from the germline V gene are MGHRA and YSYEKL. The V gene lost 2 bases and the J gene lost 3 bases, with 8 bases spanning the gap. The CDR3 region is CASSQKVGYEQYF. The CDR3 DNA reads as TGCGCCAGCAGCCAAAAGGTAGGCTACGAGCAGTACTTC.

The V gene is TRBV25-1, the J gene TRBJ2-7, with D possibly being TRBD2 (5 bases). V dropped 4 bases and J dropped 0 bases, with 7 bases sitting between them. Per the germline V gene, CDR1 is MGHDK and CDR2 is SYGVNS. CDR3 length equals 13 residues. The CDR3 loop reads CASSAGSSYEQYF. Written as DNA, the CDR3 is TGTGCCAGCAGTGCGGGGAGCTCCTACGAGCAGTACTTC.

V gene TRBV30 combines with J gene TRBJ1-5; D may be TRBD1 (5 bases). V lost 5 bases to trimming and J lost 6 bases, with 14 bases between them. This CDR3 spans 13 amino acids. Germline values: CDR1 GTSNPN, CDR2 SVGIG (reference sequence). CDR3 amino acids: CAWAGNGGQPQHF. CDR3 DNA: TGTGCCTGGGCCGGGAACGGGGGTCAGCCCCAGCATTTT.

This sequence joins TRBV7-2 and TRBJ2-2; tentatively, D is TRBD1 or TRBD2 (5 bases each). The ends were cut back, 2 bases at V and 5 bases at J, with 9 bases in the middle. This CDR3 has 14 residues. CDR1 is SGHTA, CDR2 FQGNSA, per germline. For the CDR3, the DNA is TGTGCCAGCAGCTTATCGGGGCCTACCGGGGAGCTGTTTTTT. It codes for CASSLSGPTGELFF.